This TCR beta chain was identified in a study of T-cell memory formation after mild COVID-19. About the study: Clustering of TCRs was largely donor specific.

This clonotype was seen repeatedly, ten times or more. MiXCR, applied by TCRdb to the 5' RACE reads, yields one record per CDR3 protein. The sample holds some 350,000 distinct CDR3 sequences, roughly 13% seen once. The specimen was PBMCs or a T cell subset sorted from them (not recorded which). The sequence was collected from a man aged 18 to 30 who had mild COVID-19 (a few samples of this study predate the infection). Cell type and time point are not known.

CDR3 nucleotide sequence: TGTGCCAGCAGCCTGGGCGTGGGCTACACCTTC. This gives the protein CASSLGVGYTF. The V gene is TRBV12-3 or TRBV12-4, the J gene TRBJ1-2; D gene uncertain. The CDR3 loop spans 11 amino acids. Trimming cost V 6 bases and J 8 bases, with 10 bases left between them.